Below are 10 T cell receptor beta chains sequenced from a single sample in a study of blood T cell repertoires in COVID-19 (dated by TCRdb to the early 2020s). Receptor libraries were prepared by the immunoSEQ multiplex PCR assay. This is the immuneACCESS table as TCRdb keeps it, with only in-frame sequences that have V and J called. A part of the clones is gone; compared with another copy, unresolved V genes explain less than half, and the rest is unexplained. The sample table lists under 300,000 clones, around 86% of them with a count of one. Roughly 1.7% of the sample rests with the top ten. Sequencing was carried out using PBMCs or T cells enriched from blood (not recorded which). Receptors originate from a woman in her forties or fifties who had recovered from COVID-19.

This clone was counted a single time. The chain combines TRBV6-2 or TRBV6-3 with TRBJ2-5; 12 bases match TRBD2. After removal of 4 bases from V and 6 bases from J, the junction contained 9 bases not matched to a gene. The CDR3 is 16 amino acids. Germline lookup yields CDR1 MNHEY and CDR2 SVGEGT. The CDR3 DNA follows: TGTGCCAGCAGTTCCCCCATACTAGCGGGAGGCAAGACCCAGTACTTC. Translation gives CASSSPILAGGKTQYF.

The rearrangement links TRBV6-2 or TRBV6-3 to TRBJ2-7; 10 positions match TRBD2. CDR1 is MNHEY and CDR2 is SVGEGT in the germline V gene. The ends lost 6 bases at V and 6 bases at J; junction bases unmatched: 20. CDR3 length: 18 residues. CDR3 sequence (DNA): TGTGCCAGCAGCTCAAGAGGCTTAACTAGCGGGATTGATAGCGAGCAGTACTTC. Translating gives CASSSRGLTSGIDSEQYF.

This chain uses TRBV6-1 with TRBJ2-7; 11 positions match TRBD2. Germline V CDR1 and CDR2: MNHNS, SASEGT. The CDR3 covers 19 residues. The J segment lost 1 base and the V segment lost 0 bases, leaving 11 bases of the junction unmatched. CDR3 residues: CASSEALHPRLAGSYEQYF. The DNA for the CDR3 is TGTGCCAGCAGTGAAGCGCTTCATCCCAGACTAGCGGGATCCTACGAGCAGTACTTC.

The chain joins TRBV18 to TRBJ1-1, with D tentatively TRBD1 (5 bases). The CDR3 spans 15 residues. Germline CDR1 KGHSH, CDR2 LQKENI. V dropped 6 bases and J dropped 2 bases, with 16 bases sitting between them. DNA for the CDR3: TGTGCCAGCTCGGATACAGGCGTGAGAAACACTGAAGCTTTCTTT. Its protein is CASSDTGVRNTEAFF.

The chain combines TRBV30 with TRBJ2-1; D unresolved. V lost 3 bases, J lost 6 bases, and 12 bases lay in between. The CDR3 length is 13 residues. Germline CDR1 and CDR2: GTSNPN and SVGIG (reference sequence). CDR3 nucleotide sequence: TGTGCCTGGAGCGCCTATGGGCTCAATGAGCAGTTCTTC. Protein: CAWSAYGLNEQFF.

The chain uses TRBV18 and TRBJ2-1; 8 bases match TRBD2. Trimming at V came to 3 bases and at J to 7 bases, leaving 11 bases not matched to a gene. CDR3 length: 16 residues. Germline V lookup: CDR1 KGHSH, CDR2 LQKENI. In DNA, the CDR3 is TGTGCCAGCTCACCCCCCGGGACTAGAAAAAGGAATGAGCAGTTCTTC. Translation gives CASSPPGTRKRNEQFF.

The V gene is TRBV7-9, the J gene TRBJ1-4; the D gene is possibly TRBD1 (6 bases). Germline V CDR1 and CDR2: SEHNR, FQNEAQ (reference sequence). CDR3 length: 13 amino acids. The V end lost 6 bases, the J end lost 2 bases, and 7 bases lay between the germline ends. The CDR3 region has the DNA TGTGCCAGCAGACAGGGTACTAATGAAAAACTGTTTTTT. Translated: CASRQGTNEKLFF.

The CDR3 nucleotides read TGTGCCAGCAGTGTACTTGGTAACTATGGCTACACCTTC. Translated: CASSVLGNYGYTF. J is TRBJ1-2 and V is TRBV28, with unresolved D. The germline CDR1 and CDR2 sequences are MDHEN and SYDVKM. CDR3 length: 13 residues. Trimming removed 5 bases at V and 1 base at J, with 8 bases between.

The chain carries TRBV3-1 (or the pseudogene TRBV3-2) and TRBJ2-7, with 7 bases aligning to TRBD2. CDR1 is LGHDT and CDR2 is YNNKEL in the germline V gene (reference sequence). V shed 0 bases, J shed 4 bases, and the junction held 12 bases outside the gene matches. The CDR3 sequence is 17 residues long. For the CDR3, the DNA is TGTGCCAGCAGCCAAGATGGGGGACGGGAGGTCGAATACGAGCAGTACTTC. Translated, it gives CASSQDGGREVEYEQYF.

V gene TRBV2 combines with J gene TRBJ2-5; a possible D gene is TRBD1 (6 bases). Germline CDR1 reads SNHLY; CDR2 reads FYNNEI. V shed 6 bases and J shed 0 bases, with 14 bases lying between them. The CDR3 covers 15 residues. The CDR3 is CASRKQTGYQETQYF. Here the CDR3 DNA reads TGTGCCAGCAGGAAACAAACAGGGTACCAAGAGACCCAGTACTTC.